This TCR beta chain came from a study of regulatory T cells in long-lasting Graves disease. In the study overall: Patients with persistent Graves' disease had over 5 years of antithyroid drugs and persistent TSH receptor antibodies. Study-wide results and limits: Persistent disease samples used TRBV28, TRBJ1-2 and TRBJ2-5 preferentially.

The time point denotes: persistent/refractory GD, antithyroid drugs over 5 years with positive TRAb. RNA isolated from PBMCs was used to make the TCR library. Those enrolled as patients came out of an endocrinology department in Xi'an, China. Germline V gene lookup returns CDR1 KGHSH and CDR2 LQKENI. This CDR3 has 13 residues. Trimming took 8 bases from V and 1 from J, leaving 11 bases between them. In building TCR beta libraries, iRepertoire HTBI primers were used together with Arm-PCR of CDR3 regions. TCRdb called the multiplex PCR reads again in MiXCR, with one record for every CDR3 protein. The data contain approximately 690,000 distinct CDR3 sequences, 25% to 35% of them seen just once; the ten biggest clones take up about two fifths. A note on this clonotype: As yet, its antigen is unknown.

Here the sequenced sample was peripheral blood mononuclear cells (PBMCs), taken when the disease was refractory, from a patient treated with antithyroid drugs. The sequence derives from a female donor with Graves disease. The V call is TRBV18, the J call TRBJ1-1; D not certain. The CDR3 coding sequence is TGTGCCAGCAGCCCGGCGGCGAACACTGAAGCTTTCTTT. Its translation: CASSPAANTEAFF.